This is a list of T cell receptor beta chains from one sample in a study of T cell repertoires in cytomegalovirus infection. TCRdb reprocessed the reads via MiXCR and lists one record per CDR3 protein. The table records about 180,000 distinct CDR3 sequences, 14% of them present only once. The source material was PBMCs. Source of these receptors: a human donor in good health (CMV status not recorded). Some clones in this sample may be carry-over from other donors' samples. Both conserved end residues are part of each CDR3. The D gene is left open where the match is weak. The size of a clone is reported for some rows only, either as once, few or many, or as a class for expanded clones.

v_call	j_call	clone_size	d_call	cdr3_aa	cdr3_nt
TRBV28	TRBJ1-2	-	TRBD1	CAGSPGQIYGYTF	TGTGCCGGCTCACCGGGACAGATTTATGGCTACACCTTC
TRBV28	TRBJ1-1	many	-	CASTFFRGGAEAFF	TGTGCCAGCACCTTTTTCAGGGGCGGGGCTGAAGCTTTCTTT
TRBV7-3	TRBJ2-7	many	-	CASSLTRDGAYEQYF	TGTGCCAGCAGCTTAACCCGGGACGGCGCCTACGAGCAGTACTTC
TRBV7-8	TRBJ2-7	many	TRBD1	CASNPGGQGSSYEQYF	TGTGCCAGCAACCCCGGTGGACAGGGTTCATCCTACGAGCAGTACTTC
TRBV7-2	TRBJ1-4	many	TRBD1	CASSPRGQEEKLFF	TGTGCCAGCAGCCCCAGGGGGCAAGAAGAAAAACTGTTTTTT
TRBV28	TRBJ2-7	-	-	CASRPRRPSYEQYF	TGTGCCAGCAGACCTAGAAGGCCATCCTACGAGCAGTACTTC
TRBV7-8	TRBJ1-1	many	-	CASSTRTVVNTEAFF	TGTGCCAGCAGCACCCGGACAGTCGTGAACACTGAAGCTTTCTTT
TRBV7-9	TRBJ2-1	-	-	CASSFSASVRKNEQFF	TGTGCCAGCAGCTTTTCGGCTAGCGTCAGGAAGAATGAGCAGTTCTTC
TRBV14	TRBJ2-2	many	TRBD2	CASSQDYTSGRAGELFF	TGTGCCAGCAGCCAAGATTACACTAGCGGGAGGGCCGGGGAGCTGTTTTTT
TRBV18	TRBJ2-3	few	TRBD2	CASSPGLASTDTQYF	TGTGCCAGCTCACCGGGACTAGCAAGCACAGATACGCAGTATTTT
TRBV6-6	TRBJ2-1	many	TRBD2	CASSYPGTSGTHEQFF	TGTGCCAGCAGTTACCCGGGGACTAGCGGGACCCATGAGCAGTTCTTC
TRBV15	TRBJ2-2	many	-	CATREIRAGELFF	TGTGCCACCAGAGAGATCCGAGCGGGGGAGCTGTTTTTT
TRBV7-9	TRBJ2-1	few	TRBD1	CASSGPGQPPEQFF	TGTGCCAGCAGCGGGCCGGGACAGCCCCCTGAGCAGTTCTTC
TRBV7-9	TRBJ1-5	many	-	CASSQDGDPRPQHF	TGTGCCAGCAGCCAGGATGGGGACCCACGACCCCAGCATTTT
TRBV7-9	TRBJ1-6	few	-	CASSPGRDSYNSPLHF	TGTGCCAGCAGCCCGGGGCGAGATTCCTATAATTCACCCCTCCACTTT
TRBV20-1	TRBJ2-3	few	TRBD2	CSAVDSGISTDTQYF	TGCAGTGCTGTCGACAGCGGGATTAGCACAGATACGCAGTATTTT
TRBV6-5	TRBJ1-4	few	-	CASSYRWSVTNEKLFF	TGTGCCAGCAGTTACCGTTGGTCTGTGACTAATGAAAAACTGTTTTTT
TRBV12-3/TRBV12-4	TRBJ2-2	few	-	CASRRQSTGELFF	TGTGCCAGCAGAAGACAGAGCACCGGGGAGCTGTTTTTT
TRBV14	TRBJ1-1	-	-	CASSSGYEAFF	TGTGCCAGCAGCTCCGGATACGAAGCTTTCTTT
TRBV5-4	TRBJ2-5	many	TRBD2	CASSSGLAGVRETQYF	TGTGCCAGCAGCTCCGGACTAGCGGGAGTTCGAGAGACCCAGTACTTC
TRBV5-1	TRBJ2-2	few	-	CASKIENTGELFF	TGCGCCAGCAAGATCGAGAACACCGGGGAGCTGTTTTTT
TRBV25-1	TRBJ1-2	-	-	CASSTGYYGYTF	TGTGCCAGCAGTACTGGTTACTATGGCTACACCTTC